These 21 T cell receptor beta chains originate from one sample sequenced in a study of blood T cell repertoires in COVID-19. Profiled with immunoSEQ multiplex PCR; TCRdb holds only in-frame clones, not every one. The data contain around 250,000 clones, approximately 89% of them singletons. The sample taken for sequencing was PBMCs or T cells enriched from blood (not recorded which). Source of these receptors: a woman aged 35 to 49 with acute COVID-19.

The V gene is TRBV5-8, the J gene TRBJ1-2, with D hard to call. There are 13 residues in the CDR3. Between the trimmed V and J ends, which lost 1 base and 4 bases, there was a span of 8 bases. Looked up from germline, CDR1 is SGHTS and CDR2 is YDEGEE. Written as DNA, the CDR3 is TGTGCCAGCAGCTTGAGACTGGTCTATGGCTACACCTTC. This sequence encodes CASSLRLVYGYTF.

The chain couples TRBV19 to TRBJ2-3; the D gene is possibly TRBD2 (5 bases). Germline-derived CDR1 and CDR2 are LNHDA and SQIVND (reference sequence). V lost 5 bases, J lost 2 bases, and 14 bases lay in between. The CDR3 is 15 amino acids. Written as DNA, the CDR3 is TGTGCCAGTAGTCGAGGGTGGGCCAACACAGATACGCAGTATTTT. Translation: CASSRGWANTDTQYF.

The CDR3 spells CASSSIEQGEAETQYF. DNA of the CDR3: TGTGCCAGCAGCTCAATTGAACAGGGAGAGGCCGAGACCCAGTACTTC. The rearrangement joins TRBV11-3 to TRBJ2-5, with D perhaps TRBD1 (6 bases). V gave up 4 bases and J gave up 5 bases, with 20 bases separating them. Looked up from germline, CDR1 is SGHNT and CDR2 is YENEEA. This CDR3 spans 16 amino acids.

The V call is TRBV5-1, the J call TRBJ1-5, with 8 bases identical to TRBD1. There are 15 residues in the CDR3. The germline CDR1 and CDR2 sequences are SGHRS and YFSETQ. The ends lost 2 bases at V and 0 bases at J; junction bases unmatched: 1. This CDR3 is CASSLQGGSNQPQHF. The CDR3 region has the DNA TGCGCCAGCAGCTTACAGGGGGGTAGCAATCAGCCCCAGCATTTT.

This sequence joins TRBV28 and TRBJ1-1; unclear D gene. Per the germline V gene, CDR1 is MDHEN and CDR2 is SYDVKM. V was trimmed by 1 base and J by 9 bases, leaving 6 bases between them. There are 11 residues in the CDR3. As DNA, the CDR3 is TGTGCCAGCAGTTTATCGCAGAAAGCTTTCTTT. It is translated as CASSLSQKAFF. The full variable domain, completed using reference TRBV28 and TRBJ1-1, is DVKVTQSSRYLVKRTGEKVFLECVQDMDHENMFWYRQDPGLGLRLIYFSYDVKMKEKGDIPEGYSVSREKKERFSLILESASTNQTSMYLCASSLSQKAFFGQGTRLTVV.

In this sample, this clone turned up once. The genes are TRBV6-5 and TRBJ1-2, with D perhaps TRBD1 (6 bases). Germline V CDR1 and CDR2: MNHEY, SVGAGI. The CDR3 has 16 amino acids. V dropped 0 bases and J dropped 2 bases, with 13 bases sitting between them. The chain's CDR3 is CASSYSGGSENYGYTF. DNA for the CDR3: TGTGCCAGCAGTTACTCAGGGGGATCGGAGAACTATGGCTACACCTTC.

The chain combines TRBV9 with TRBJ1-1, with no clear D. V gave up 4 bases and J gave up 1 base, with 14 bases separating them. The germline V gene has CDR1 SGDLS and CDR2 YYNGEE. The CDR3 is 15 amino acids. The CDR3 sequence is CASSPHLVPNTEAFF. The DNA for the CDR3 is TGTGCCAGCAGCCCACATCTTGTCCCGAACACTGAAGCTTTCTTT.

The chain links TRBV6-2 or TRBV6-3 to TRBJ1-1; perhaps TRBD1 as D (5 bases). Germline CDR1 MNHEY, CDR2 SVGEGT. V dropped 2 bases and J dropped 1 base, with 14 bases sitting between them. The CDR3 is made up of 16 amino acids. The chain's CDR3 is CASSYPIDGQNTEAFF. CDR3 nucleotides: TGTGCCAGCAGTTACCCGATCGACGGACAGAACACTGAAGCTTTCTTT.

V usage is TRBV5-4 and J usage is TRBJ2-1; 11 bases align to TRBD2. CDR3 size: 15 residues. Looked up from germline, CDR1 is SGHNT and CDR2 is YYREEE (reference sequence). J gave up 8 bases and V 3 bases, and 7 bases lay outside the gene matches. The CDR3 region is CASSSRLAGMDEQFF. In DNA, the CDR3 is TGTGCCAGCAGCTCCAGACTAGCGGGAATGGATGAGCAGTTCTTC. Full variable domain (remainder filled in from reference TRBV5-4 and TRBJ2-1): ETGVTQSPTHLIKTRGQQVTLRCSSQSGHNTVSWYQQALGQGPQFIFQYYREEENGRGNFPPRFSGLQFPNYSSELNVNALELDDSALYLCASSSRLAGMDEQFFGPGTRLTVL.

The CDR3 bases are TGTGCCAGCAGCCCCTACGTCGGGGGAGCAGATACGCAGTATTTT. Encoded protein: CASSPYVGGADTQYF. This chain uses TRBV7-9 with TRBJ2-3; D is perhaps TRBD2 (6 bases). V was pared by 5 bases and J by 4 bases, with 16 bases between. The germline V gene encodes CDR1 SEHNR and CDR2 FQNEAQ (reference sequence). The CDR3 runs to 15 residues.

This chain connects TRBV5-5 to TRBJ1-2; tentative D call: TRBD1 (6 bases). The germline gives CDR1 SGHKS, CDR2 YYEKEE (reference sequence). The CDR3 sequence is 15 residues long. Trimming shortened V by 6 bases and J by 1 base, and 16 bases separated the two germline ends. CDR3 nucleotides: TGTGCCAGCAACTCACCCATCAGGGGTAACTATGGCTACACCTTC. Translated: CASNSPIRGNYGYTF. Full variable domain (rest looked up from reference TRBV5-5 and TRBJ1-2): DAGVTQSPTHLIKTRGQQVTLRCSPISGHKSVSWYQQVLGQGPQFIFQYYEKEERGRGNFPDRFSARQFPNYSSELNVNALLLGDSALYLCASNSPIRGNYGYTFGSGTRLTVV.

The V call is TRBV28, the J call TRBJ2-7; 7 bases line up with TRBD2. The CDR3 loop spans 14 amino acids. V gave up 3 bases and J gave up 0 bases; unmatched junction bases: 2. Germline V gene data show CDR1 as MDHEN and CDR2 as SYDVKM. CDR3 bases: TGTGCCAGCAGTTTTACTAGCGACTCCTACGAGCAGTACTTC. It specifies CASSFTSDSYEQYF.

The genes are TRBV2 and TRBJ2-3; 10 bases agree with TRBD2. The germline V gene encodes CDR1 SNHLY and CDR2 FYNNEI. CDR3 length: 15 amino acids. Germline trimming cut 2 bases from V and 4 bases from J; bases unmatched to any gene: 3. DNA of the CDR3: TGTGCCAGCAGTGAACTAGCGGGAGTCGCAGATACGCAGTATTTT. Its translation: CASSELAGVADTQYF.

The chain uses TRBV30 and TRBJ2-7; D unresolved. This CDR3 is 15 amino acids long. Trimming took 0 bases from V and 2 from J, leaving 14 bases between them. Germline CDR1 GTSNPN, CDR2 SVGIG (reference sequence). CDR3 protein: CAWSVLRDSPYEQYF. In DNA, the CDR3 is TGTGCCTGGAGTGTACTCCGAGACTCCCCCTACGAGCAGTACTTC.

The CDR3 reads CASSLGGGFNEQFF. The CDR3 DNA follows: TGTGCCAGCAGCTTGGGGGGAGGGTTCAATGAGCAGTTCTTC. The chain joins TRBV7-2 to TRBJ2-1; 7 nucleotides align to TRBD2. This CDR3 spans 14 amino acids. Germline CDR1 reads SGHTA; CDR2 reads FQGNSA. Germline trimming cut 3 bases from V and 6 bases from J; bases unmatched to any gene: 5.

The CDR3 DNA reads TGTGCCAGCAGCGTCGAAGGGCGGACAGAGGGAAACACCATATATTTT. Translating it yields CASSVEGRTEGNTIYF. This chain links TRBV9 with TRBJ1-3, with D possibly matching TRBD1 (6 bases). Trimming pared 2 bases from V and 4 bases from J, leaving 16 bases between. Germline V CDR1 and CDR2: SGDLS, YYNGEE. CDR3 size: 16 residues.

The gene calls are TRBV28 and TRBJ1-5; D uncertain. CDR1 and CDR2 (germline): MDHEN, SYDVKM. Trimming pared 6 bases from V and 4 bases from J, leaving 13 bases between. CDR3 length: 14 residues. The CDR3 sequence: CASRRGGENQPQHF. In nucleotides, the CDR3 is TGTGCCAGCAGAAGAGGCGGAGAAAATCAGCCCCAGCATTTT.

The rearrangement joins TRBV19 to TRBJ2-3, with 7 bases fitting TRBD1. Germline V CDR1 and CDR2: LNHDA, SQIVND (reference sequence). CDR3 length: 14 residues. The junction had 7 bases not matched to a gene; V was cut back by 8 bases and J by 2 bases. CDR3 protein: CASGDSPYTDTQYF. CDR3 bases: TGTGCCAGTGGGGACAGCCCCTACACAGATACGCAGTATTTT.

This rearrangement joins TRBV27 to TRBJ1-2; perhaps TRBD1 as D (6 bases). The length of the CDR3 is 16 residues. The V end lost 0 bases, the J end lost 4 bases, and 15 bases lay between the germline ends. Germline CDR1 MNHEY, CDR2 SMNVEV (reference sequence). CDR3 bases: TGTGCCAGCAGTTTATCGAACCCAGGGGCTGGCTATGGCTACACCTTC. This encodes CASSLSNPGAGYGYTF.

The gene calls are TRBV11-3 and TRBJ2-1, with 9 bases aligning to TRBD2. There are 16 residues in the CDR3. With 1 base clipped from V and 8 bases from J, the junction kept 9 bases outside the gene matches. Germline CDR1 reads SGHNT; CDR2 reads YENEEA. The CDR3 bases are TGTGCCAGCAGCTTAGTAGCGGGAGATGATACAGATGAGCAGTTCTTC. It yields the protein CASSLVAGDDTDEQFF.

CDR3 residues: CSVVLRTGTLQETQYF. CDR3 nucleotide sequence: TGCAGCGTCGTCCTTCGGACAGGAACCCTACAAGAGACCCAGTACTTC. The chain recombines TRBV29-1 with TRBJ2-5; TRBD1 matches at 7 bases. The germline gives CDR1 SQVTM, CDR2 ANQGSEA. CDR3 size: 16 residues. Trimming cost V 6 bases and J 2 bases; bases outside gene matches: 15.